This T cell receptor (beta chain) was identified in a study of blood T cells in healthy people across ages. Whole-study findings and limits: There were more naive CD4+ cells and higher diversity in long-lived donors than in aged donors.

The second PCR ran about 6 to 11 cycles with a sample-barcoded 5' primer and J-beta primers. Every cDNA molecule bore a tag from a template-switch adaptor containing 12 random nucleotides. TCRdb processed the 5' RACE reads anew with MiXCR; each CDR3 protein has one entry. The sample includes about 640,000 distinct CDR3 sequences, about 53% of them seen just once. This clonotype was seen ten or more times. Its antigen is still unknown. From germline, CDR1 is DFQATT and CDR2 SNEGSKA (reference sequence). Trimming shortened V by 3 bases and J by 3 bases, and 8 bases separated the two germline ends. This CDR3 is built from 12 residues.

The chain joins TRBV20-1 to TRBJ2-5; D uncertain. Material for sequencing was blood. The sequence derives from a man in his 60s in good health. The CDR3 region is CSASGGKETQYF. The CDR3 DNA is TGCAGTGCTAGCGGCGGTAAAGAGACCCAGTACTTC.